A selection of T cell receptor beta chains follows, all from one sample in a study of persistence of HIV-infected CD4 T cells. These TCRs' antigens remain unknown. Libraries were prepared by immunoSEQ multiplex PCR; TCRdb keeps only in-frame clonotypes and omits some of them. Of roughly 20,000 clones listed, 78% were seen once; the top ten hold 6.8%. Sample: CD4+ T cells sorted from PBMCs after roughly 19-hour stimulation, taken from a patient who received antiretroviral therapy. Every receptor here comes from an adult man with HIV who was CMV-seropositive. CDR3s include the opening cysteine and the closing phenylalanine or tryptophan. The D gene is left open where the match is weak. The size entry is marked missing in some rows and otherwise reads once, few, many or a size class.

J,size,V,D,CDR3,DNA
TRBJ1-4,.,TRBV30,.,CAWSGGGSGGEKLFF,TGTGCCTGGAGCGGCGGGGGCTCCGGAGGGGAAAAACTGTTTTTT
TRBJ2-3,.,TRBV5-1,TRBD2,CASSSLGFAGGLSTDTQYF,TGCGCCAGCAGCTCTTTAGGCTTTGCGGGGGGCCTTAGCACAGATACGCAGTATTTT
TRBJ1-5,.,TRBV5-4,.,CASSDEPNSNQPQHF,TGTGCCAGCAGCGACGAACCTAATAGCAATCAGCCCCAGCATTTT
TRBJ2-1,.,TRBV5-1,.,CASSRELNEQFF,TGCGCCAGCAGCCGGGAACTCAATGAGCAGTTCTTC
TRBJ2-7,.,TRBV19,TRBD2,CASSSLTSGAYEQYF,TGTGCCAGTAGTTCCTTAACTAGCGGAGCCTACGAGCAGTACTTC
TRBJ1-1,once,TRBV2,.,CASIRTLTTGRAFF,TGTGCCAGCATTCGAACCCTTACCACTGGGAGAGCTTTCTTT
TRBJ1-5,.,TRBV19,.,CASRGGTGGNQPQHF,TGTGCCAGTAGGGGAGGGACTGGGGGCAATCAGCCCCAGCATTTT
TRBJ2-1,.,TRBV2,TRBD2,CASSGQRGAANEQFF,TGTGCCAGCAGTGGGCAGCGGGGGGCCGCAAATGAGCAGTTCTTC
TRBJ2-1,once,TRBV2,.,CASSVRGNEQFF,TGTGCCAGCAGTGTACGAGGCAATGAGCAGTTCTTC
TRBJ2-7,.,TRBV5-1,.,CASSLEHEQYF,TGCGCCAGCAGCTTGGAGCACGAGCAGTACTTC
TRBJ2-2,.,TRBV5-4,.,CASSLWAGANTGELFF,TGTGCCAGCAGCTTATGGGCGGGCGCGAACACCGGGGAGCTGTTTTTT
TRBJ1-2,.,TRBV28,.,CASSSRRAEAGWDGYTF,TGTGCCAGCAGTTCCCGCAGGGCGGAGGCAGGATGGGATGGCTACACCTTC
TRBJ1-2,.,TRBV6-1,.,CASSDWREYTF,TGTGCCAGCAGTGATTGGAGGGAGTACACCTTC
TRBJ2-2,.,TRBV3-1/TRBV3-2,.,CASSLGGLTGELFF,TGTGCCAGCAGCCTTGGGGGGCTCACCGGGGAGCTGTTTTTT
TRBJ2-7,.,TRBV9,TRBD1,CASSPRTGDGEQYF,TGTGCCAGCAGCCCGAGGACAGGGGACGGCGAGCAGTACTTC
TRBJ2-3,.,TRBV24-1,.,CATSDASGARGRDTQYF,TGTGCCACCAGTGACGCGTCAGGAGCTCGGGGGAGGGATACGCAGTATTTT
TRBJ1-1,few,TRBV19,.,CASSGRAATEAFF,TGTGCCAGTTCCGGACGCGCCGCCACTGAAGCTTTCTTT
TRBJ2-1,.,TRBV15,.,CATSRDKSSSYNEQFF,TGTGCCACCAGCAGAGACAAAAGCAGCTCCTACAATGAGCAGTTCTTC
TRBJ1-2,.,TRBV5-1,TRBD1,CASSLRTGPDYGYTF,TGCGCCAGCAGCTTGAGGACAGGGCCTGACTATGGCTACACCTTC
TRBJ2-2,.,TRBV28,.,CASSQGGSQTGELFF,TGTGCCAGCAGCCAAGGGGGATCGCAAACCGGGGAGCTGTTTTTT
TRBJ2-1,.,TRBV7-9,.,CASTRGRSGDEQFF,TGTGCCAGCACCCGGGGCAGGTCAGGGGATGAGCAGTTCTTC
TRBJ2-5,.,TRBV28,TRBD1,CASSLSDRVRETQYF,TGTGCCAGCAGTTTATCCGACAGGGTCCGGGAGACCCAGTACTTC
TRBJ2-1,once,TRBV6-1,.,CASSLSGANYNEQFF,TGTGCCAGCAGTTTATCAGGGGCTAACTACAATGAGCAGTTCTTC
TRBJ2-1,.,TRBV13,.,CASSRPPLMTEFYNEQFF,TGTGCCAGCAGCCGTCCTCCTCTTATGACAGAATTCTACAATGAGCAGTTCTTC
TRBJ1-4,.,TRBV12-5,.,CASGRREHNEKLFF,TGTGCTAGTGGTCGGAGGGAGCATAATGAAAAACTGTTTTTT
TRBJ1-5,.,TRBV27,.,CASGLLPNLNQPQHF,TGTGCCAGCGGATTATTGCCGAACCTTAATCAGCCCCAGCATTTT
TRBJ2-7,.,TRBV30,TRBD1,CAWSTGTGSYEQYF,TGTGCCTGGAGTACCGGGACAGGGAGTTACGAGCAGTACTTC
TRBJ1-1,.,TRBV5-8,TRBD1,CASSYRGVGTEAFF,TGTGCCAGCAGCTACAGGGGAGTAGGGACTGAAGCTTTCTTT
TRBJ1-2,.,TRBV6-1,.,CASTPLGTDYGYTF,TGTGCCAGCACTCCACTCGGGACGGATTATGGCTACACCTTC
TRBJ2-2,.,TRBV6-5,.,CASSYSQAGTGELFF,TGTGCCAGCAGTTACTCCCAGGCCGGGACCGGGGAGCTGTTTTTT
TRBJ1-6,.,TRBV19,TRBD1,CASSQQGAVGSPLHF,TGTGCCAGTAGCCAACAGGGGGCTGTAGGATCACCCCTCCACTTT
TRBJ1-6,.,TRBV5-1,TRBD1,CASSSTGTGDGSPLHF,TGCGCCAGCAGCTCCACCGGGACAGGGGATGGATCACCCCTCCACTTT
TRBJ1-2,.,TRBV7-9,.,CASSSIGFGYTF,TGTGCCAGCAGTTCCATAGGATTTGGCTACACCTTC
TRBJ1-3,.,TRBV7-9,.,CASSLSSQGNTIYF,TGTGCCAGCAGCTTAAGTTCCCAGGGAAACACCATATATTTT
TRBJ1-2,.,TRBV3-1/TRBV3-2,.,CASSPEHRGRLTF,TGTGCCAGCAGCCCCGAGCACCGAGGGCGGCTAACCTTC
TRBJ1-5,.,TRBV6-5,.,CASSYSGRSNQPQHF,TGTGCCAGCAGTTACTCTGGAAGGAGCAATCAGCCCCAGCATTTT
TRBJ1-3,few,TRBV3-1/TRBV3-2,.,CASSQALPGGPIDSGNTIYF,TGTGCCAGCAGCCAAGCCCTTCCGGGAGGGCCGATAGACTCTGGAAACACCATATATTTT
TRBJ1-5,few,TRBV3-1/TRBV3-2,TRBD1,CASSPQGAGGNQPQHF,TGTGCCAGCAGCCCTCAGGGGGCCGGGGGCAATCAGCCCCAGCATTTT
TRBJ1-5,few,TRBV12-3/TRBV12-4,.,CASNLNDQPQHF,TGTGCCAGCAACCTTAACGATCAGCCCCAGCATTTT
TRBJ2-2,.,TRBV7-2,TRBD2,CASSLTSGVGELFF,TGTGCCAGCAGCTTAACTAGCGGGGTAGGGGAGCTGTTTTTT
TRBJ1-3,.,TRBV5-8,.,CASSLVYSGNTIYF,TGTGCCAGCAGCTTAGTGTACTCTGGAAACACCATATATTTT
TRBJ2-2,few,TRBV5-1,.,CASSLGYSGGELFF,TGCGCCAGCAGCTTGGGATACAGCGGCGGGGAGCTGTTTTTT
TRBJ2-2,.,TRBV19,.,CASSIFGQGGTGELFF,TGTGCCAGTAGTATTTTTGGGCAGGGGGGCACCGGGGAGCTGTTTTTT
TRBJ1-2,.,TRBV19,.,CASILRDGGYTF,TGTGCCAGTATACTAAGGGATGGGGGCTACACCTTC
TRBJ1-4,.,TRBV4-1,.,CASSHTLTDEKLFF,TGCGCCAGCAGCCATACACTCACGGATGAAAAACTGTTTTTT
TRBJ2-1,.,TRBV10-2,TRBD2,CASSHGTSGGNEQFF,TGCGCCAGCAGCCACGGGACTAGCGGGGGGAATGAGCAGTTCTTC
TRBJ2-2,.,TRBV18,.,CASSLTGELFF,TGTGCCAGCTCACTAACCGGGGAGCTGTTTTTT
TRBJ1-1,.,TRBV19,TRBD1,CASSARQGPTEAFF,TGTGCCAGTAGTGCCCGACAGGGACCCACTGAAGCTTTCTTT
TRBJ2-2,.,TRBV18,TRBD2,CASSPGLVGTGELFF,TGTGCCAGCTCACCAGGACTAGTGGGGACCGGGGAGCTGTTTTTT
TRBJ2-3,.,TRBV27,.,CASRENRDTDTQYF,TGTGCCAGCAGAGAGAACCGGGACACAGATACGCAGTATTTT
TRBJ1-3,.,TRBV3-1/TRBV3-2,.,CASSRLEGGAGNTIYF,TGTGCCAGCAGCCGTTTGGAGGGGGGGGCTGGAAACACCATATATTTT
TRBJ1-4,.,TRBV7-9,.,CASSLEIGLGNEKLFF,TGTGCCAGCAGCCTTGAAATAGGGCTGGGTAATGAAAAACTGTTTTTT